This T cell receptor (beta chain) derives from a study of blood T cell repertoires in COVID-19. Study details: Donors in Cohort 3 who had recovered were those with two negative PCRs, healthcare professional clearance, or resolution of their symptoms.

After removal of 7 bases from V and 5 bases from J, the junction contained 6 bases not matched to a gene. This CDR3 has 13 amino acids. The assay was immunoSEQ multiplex PCR, and TCRdb's table has in-frame clones only and misses some. The profile covers around 140,000 clones, with about 87% appearing a single time and 3.5% to 5% taken by the ten largest. The rearrangement uses TRBV12-3 or TRBV12-4 and TRBJ2-7; TRBD2 agrees at 9 bases. Sequencing was performed on PBMCs or T cells enriched from blood (not recorded which). This sequence was found in a man in his fifties or sixties in a cohort exposed to, infected with or recovered from COVID-19 (not recorded which). Here the CDR3 reads CASTPRGGDEQYF. The CDR3 nucleotides read TGTGCCAGCACCCCACGCGGGGGGGACGAGCAGTACTTC.